What follows are 20 T cell receptor beta chains derived from one specimen sequenced in a study of blood T cell repertoires in COVID-19. Data came from immunoSEQ multiplex PCR; TCRdb stores just in-frame clones and leaves some out. The sample lists more than 300,000 clones, 90% to 95% seen once, with roughly 3.3% in the top ten. Sequencing was performed on peripheral blood. The source of these receptors is a young woman who had recovered from COVID-19.

The chain joins TRBV11-3 to TRBJ2-6; D possibly corresponds to TRBD2 (5 bases). CDR3 length equals 19 residues. CDR1 and CDR2 (germline): SGHNT, YENEEA. The V end lost 5 bases, the J end lost 1 base, and 21 bases lay between the germline ends. The DNA of the CDR3 is TGTGCCAGCAGCCCCGTTTTTGGAGCGGCGGTTTCTGGGGCCAACGTCCTGACTTTC. Its translation: CASSPVFGAAVSGANVLTF.

This clone was observed a single time. J is TRBJ1-5 and V is TRBV19; 7 bases line up with TRBD1. Germline-derived CDR1 and CDR2 are LNHDA and SQIVND (reference sequence). V lost 4 bases to trimming and J lost 2 bases; unmatched junction nucleotides: 5. This CDR3 has 15 residues. The CDR3 DNA reads TGTGCCAGTAGTACACAGGGGAGAGGCAATCAGCCCCAGCATTTT. Its protein product is CASSTQGRGNQPQHF.

The rearrangement links TRBV2 to TRBJ1-4; 10 positions match TRBD1. V shed 8 bases and J 9 bases; nucleotides not matched to a gene: 9. The V gene's germline CDR1 is SNHLY and CDR2 FYNNEI. This CDR3 is built from 14 residues. The CDR3 protein is CASSQTGGQKKLFF. CDR3 nucleotides: TGTGCCAGCTCCCAGACAGGGGGCCAGAAAAAACTGTTTTTT.

This chain links TRBV10-3 with TRBJ2-3; D is possibly TRBD1 (6 bases). The CDR3 length is 14 residues. Trimming pared 10 bases from V and 4 bases from J, leaving 18 bases between. Germline-derived CDR1 and CDR2 are ENHRY and SYGVKD. The CDR3 DNA sequence: TGTGCCACTGGGGGACACAGGGATGCAGATACGCAGTATTTT. Protein sequence: CATGGHRDADTQYF.

The J gene is TRBJ1-6, the V gene TRBV19; TRBD1 matches at 8 bases. V was clipped by 6 bases and J by 6 bases; unmatched bases: 7. CDR1 is LNHDA and CDR2 is SQIVND in the germline V gene (reference sequence). The CDR3 has 15 residues. CDR3 loop: CASSTTGVGNSPLHF. The CDR3 nucleotides read TGTGCCAGTAGCACGACAGGGGTCGGTAATTCACCCCTCCACTTT.

The V call is TRBV19, the J call TRBJ2-2; 10 nucleotides align to TRBD2. Germline CDR1 reads LNHDA; CDR2 reads SQIVND (reference sequence). This CDR3 has 18 residues. The V gene end was trimmed by 4 bases and the J gene end by 5 bases; junction bases not matched to a gene: 13. Here the CDR3 reads CASSTLPTSGIVTGELFF. DNA for the CDR3: TGTGCCAGTAGTACCTTGCCCACTAGCGGGATAGTTACCGGGGAGCTGTTTTTT. Supplemented by reference TRBV19 and TRBJ2-2, the full variable domain reads DGGITQSPKYLFRKEGQNVTLSCEQNLNHDAMYWYRQDPGQGLRLIYYSQIVNDFQKGDIAEGYSVSREKKESFPLTVTSAQKNPTAFYLCASSTLPTSGIVTGELFFGEGSRLTVL.

The chain combines TRBV19 with TRBJ1-1; 8 bases map to TRBD1. Germline CDR1 and CDR2: LNHDA and SQIVND (reference sequence). This CDR3 is built from 16 residues. Trimming cost V 3 bases and J 4 bases; bases outside gene matches: 10. CDR3 in DNA: TGTGCCAGTAGTATCCGCCTGACAGGGGCGGGCACTGAAGCTTTCTTT. Translated: CASSIRLTGAGTEAFF.

CDR3 in amino acids: CASSRGGLTGNSPLHF. The CDR3 nucleotides read TGTGCCAGCAGCAGGGGTGGACTTACGGGTAATTCACCCCTCCACTTT. The chain combines TRBV7-9 with TRBJ1-6, with D tentatively TRBD1 (5 bases). Germline assignment: CDR1 SEHNR and CDR2 FQNEAQ (reference sequence). V lost 5 bases and J lost 6, with 17 bases in between. The length of the CDR3 is 16 residues.

This clone was picked up a small number of times. The chain is built from TRBV7-8 and TRBJ2-2; 9 bases fit TRBD2. The CDR3 totals 15 residues. Germline V gene data show CDR1 as SGHVS and CDR2 as FQNEAQ. The V and J ends lost 2 bases and 7 bases, in that order; junction bases with no gene match: 5. This chain's CDR3 is CASSLRREGSGELFF. CDR3 DNA sequence: TGTGCCAGCAGCTTAAGGCGGGAGGGCAGCGGGGAGCTGTTTTTT.

The chain joins TRBV6-5 to TRBJ1-2; 7 positions agree with TRBD1. CDR3 length: 15 amino acids. Germline CDR1 MNHEY, CDR2 SVGAGI. V trimming: 7 bases; J trimming: 3 bases; junction bases outside the gene matches: 11. In DNA, the CDR3 is TGTGCCAGCACCACTAGACAGGGAGGACACTATGGCTACACCTTC. It encodes CASTTRQGGHYGYTF.

This sequence joins TRBV5-4 and TRBJ2-5, with 10 bases matching TRBD2. Germline assignment: CDR1 SGHNT and CDR2 YYREEE (reference sequence). The CDR3 runs 16 residues. V lost 2 bases, J lost 2 bases, and 6 bases stayed unmatched. The DNA for the CDR3 is TGTGCCAGCAGCTTAAATCCGACTAGCGGGCAAGAGACCCAGTACTTC. Amino acids: CASSLNPTSGQETQYF.

The chain joins TRBV6-5 to TRBJ2-1; no reliable D call. Trimming pared 6 bases from V and 9 bases from J, leaving 12 bases between. CDR1 and CDR2 from the germline V gene are MNHEY and SVGAGI. The CDR3 contains 12 residues. The CDR3: CASSSTVGEQFF. The CDR3 DNA is TGTGCCAGCAGCTCCACAGTGGGTGAGCAGTTCTTC.

This rearrangement joins TRBV15 to TRBJ1-2; 7 nucleotides align to TRBD1. The CDR3 runs 15 residues. Germline V gene lookup returns CDR1 LNHNV and CDR2 YYDKDF (reference sequence). Trimming cost V 0 bases and J 8 bases; bases outside gene matches: 9. The CDR3 DNA reads TGTGCCACCAGCAGAGATTGGGACAGCTCGGAAGGCTACACCTTC. Its protein is CATSRDWDSSEGYTF.

The V and J genes are TRBV24-1 and TRBJ1-2; D is uncertain. Trimming took off 0 bases at V and 5 bases at J, with 9 bases between the two ends. This CDR3 has 14 amino acids. The germline CDR1 and CDR2 sequences are KGHDR and SFDVKD. The CDR3 sequence is CATSDLPGNYGYTF. In DNA, the CDR3 is TGTGCCACCAGTGATTTGCCCGGGAATTATGGCTACACCTTC.

This clone was detected only once. This chain connects TRBV11-3 to TRBJ2-3; TRBD1 matches at 7 bases. The V gene's germline CDR1 is SGHNT and CDR2 YENEEA. This CDR3 comprises 15 residues. V was clipped by 5 bases and J by 2 bases; unmatched bases: 7. CDR3: CASSPRQGSTDTQYF. As DNA, the CDR3 is TGTGCCAGCAGCCCTCGACAGGGATCCACAGATACGCAGTATTTT. The full variable domain, completed using reference TRBV11-3 and TRBJ2-3, is EAGVVQSPRYKIIEKKQPVAFWCNPISGHNTLYWYLQNLGQGPELLIRYENEEAVDDSQLPKDRFSAERLKGVDSTLKIQPAELGDSAVYLCASSPRQGSTDTQYFGPGTRLTVL.

This rearrangement joins TRBV6-5 to TRBJ2-7; D is perhaps TRBD1 (6 bases). The CDR3 contains 11 residues. V shed 6 bases and J shed 6 bases, with 9 bases lying between them. CDR1 is MNHEY and CDR2 is SVGAGI in the germline V gene. For the CDR3, the DNA is TGTGCCAGCAGACAAGGGGGCGAGCAGTACGTC. It specifies CASRQGGEQYV.

The chain couples TRBV4-3 to TRBJ2-3, with 10 bases that match TRBD2. CDR3 size: 18 residues. Germline assignment: CDR1 LGHNA and CDR2 YSLEER. V trimming: 6 bases; J trimming: 2 bases; junction bases outside the gene matches: 14. The CDR3 region has the DNA TGCGCCAGCAGTCAACTTAAACCGGGACTAGCGATCACAGATACGCAGTATTTT. This encodes CASSQLKPGLAITDTQYF.

The chain couples TRBV27 to TRBJ1-2, with 7 bases identical to TRBD1. CDR3 length: 15 residues. The germline V gene has CDR1 MNHEY and CDR2 SMNVEV (reference sequence). V lost 0 bases and J lost 4; bases outside the gene matches: 5. CDR3 sequence reads: CASSLSPGQLYGYTF. The CDR3 DNA sequence: TGTGCCAGCAGTTTATCGCCGGGACAGCTCTATGGCTACACCTTC.

J is TRBJ2-2 and V is TRBV11-3; 9 positions agree with TRBD2. V was clipped by 3 bases and J by 6 bases; unmatched bases: 5. CDR3 size: 15 residues. CDR1 SGHNT and CDR2 YENEEA come from the germline V gene. Written as DNA, the CDR3 is TGTGCCAGCAGCTTGGTATTAGCGGGAGCCGGGGAGCTGTTTTTT. It yields the protein CASSLVLAGAGELFF.

This clone was seen just once. The chain uses TRBV6-2 or TRBV6-3 and TRBJ2-1; the match to TRBD2 covers 9 bases. V shed 2 bases and J 2 bases; nucleotides not matched to a gene: 4. There are 16 residues in the CDR3. Germline V lookup: CDR1 MNHEY, CDR2 SVGEGT. The CDR3 loop reads CASSYGLAIPYNEQFF. The CDR3 bases are TGTGCCAGCAGTTACGGACTAGCGATTCCCTACAATGAGCAGTTCTTC.